This section outlines one T cell receptor (beta chain) sequence together with its context. This sample is drawn from a study of blood T cell repertoires in COVID-19. Study in general: In each case, the material was cDNA or gDNA derived from T cells, B-cell-depleted T cells, or PBMCs.

As processed by the authors: By means of reference gene primer amplification, nucleated cell counts were estimated. The method was immunoSEQ multiplex PCR; TCRdb's version includes in-frame clones alone and lacks a portion of them. The V and J calls and clone size come from that table; D and trimming were worked out from the DNA. Altogether roughly 150,000 clones are present, less than 85% being singletons, with the ten largest covering approximately 7.7%. CDR3 length: 15 amino acids. V lost 5 bases and J lost 3; bases outside the gene matches: 4. Germline V gives CDR1 SGHTA, CDR2 FQGTGA. This clonotype was sampled from a woman aged 55-70 years with COVID-19, enrolled during active disease. The rearrangement joins TRBV7-3 to TRBJ2-2, with 9 bases matching TRBD1. The sequenced sample was peripheral blood. In nucleotides, the CDR3 is TGTGCCAGCAGCCCACAGGGGGCCGACACCGGGGAGCTGTTTTTT. This gives the protein CASSPQGADTGELFF.